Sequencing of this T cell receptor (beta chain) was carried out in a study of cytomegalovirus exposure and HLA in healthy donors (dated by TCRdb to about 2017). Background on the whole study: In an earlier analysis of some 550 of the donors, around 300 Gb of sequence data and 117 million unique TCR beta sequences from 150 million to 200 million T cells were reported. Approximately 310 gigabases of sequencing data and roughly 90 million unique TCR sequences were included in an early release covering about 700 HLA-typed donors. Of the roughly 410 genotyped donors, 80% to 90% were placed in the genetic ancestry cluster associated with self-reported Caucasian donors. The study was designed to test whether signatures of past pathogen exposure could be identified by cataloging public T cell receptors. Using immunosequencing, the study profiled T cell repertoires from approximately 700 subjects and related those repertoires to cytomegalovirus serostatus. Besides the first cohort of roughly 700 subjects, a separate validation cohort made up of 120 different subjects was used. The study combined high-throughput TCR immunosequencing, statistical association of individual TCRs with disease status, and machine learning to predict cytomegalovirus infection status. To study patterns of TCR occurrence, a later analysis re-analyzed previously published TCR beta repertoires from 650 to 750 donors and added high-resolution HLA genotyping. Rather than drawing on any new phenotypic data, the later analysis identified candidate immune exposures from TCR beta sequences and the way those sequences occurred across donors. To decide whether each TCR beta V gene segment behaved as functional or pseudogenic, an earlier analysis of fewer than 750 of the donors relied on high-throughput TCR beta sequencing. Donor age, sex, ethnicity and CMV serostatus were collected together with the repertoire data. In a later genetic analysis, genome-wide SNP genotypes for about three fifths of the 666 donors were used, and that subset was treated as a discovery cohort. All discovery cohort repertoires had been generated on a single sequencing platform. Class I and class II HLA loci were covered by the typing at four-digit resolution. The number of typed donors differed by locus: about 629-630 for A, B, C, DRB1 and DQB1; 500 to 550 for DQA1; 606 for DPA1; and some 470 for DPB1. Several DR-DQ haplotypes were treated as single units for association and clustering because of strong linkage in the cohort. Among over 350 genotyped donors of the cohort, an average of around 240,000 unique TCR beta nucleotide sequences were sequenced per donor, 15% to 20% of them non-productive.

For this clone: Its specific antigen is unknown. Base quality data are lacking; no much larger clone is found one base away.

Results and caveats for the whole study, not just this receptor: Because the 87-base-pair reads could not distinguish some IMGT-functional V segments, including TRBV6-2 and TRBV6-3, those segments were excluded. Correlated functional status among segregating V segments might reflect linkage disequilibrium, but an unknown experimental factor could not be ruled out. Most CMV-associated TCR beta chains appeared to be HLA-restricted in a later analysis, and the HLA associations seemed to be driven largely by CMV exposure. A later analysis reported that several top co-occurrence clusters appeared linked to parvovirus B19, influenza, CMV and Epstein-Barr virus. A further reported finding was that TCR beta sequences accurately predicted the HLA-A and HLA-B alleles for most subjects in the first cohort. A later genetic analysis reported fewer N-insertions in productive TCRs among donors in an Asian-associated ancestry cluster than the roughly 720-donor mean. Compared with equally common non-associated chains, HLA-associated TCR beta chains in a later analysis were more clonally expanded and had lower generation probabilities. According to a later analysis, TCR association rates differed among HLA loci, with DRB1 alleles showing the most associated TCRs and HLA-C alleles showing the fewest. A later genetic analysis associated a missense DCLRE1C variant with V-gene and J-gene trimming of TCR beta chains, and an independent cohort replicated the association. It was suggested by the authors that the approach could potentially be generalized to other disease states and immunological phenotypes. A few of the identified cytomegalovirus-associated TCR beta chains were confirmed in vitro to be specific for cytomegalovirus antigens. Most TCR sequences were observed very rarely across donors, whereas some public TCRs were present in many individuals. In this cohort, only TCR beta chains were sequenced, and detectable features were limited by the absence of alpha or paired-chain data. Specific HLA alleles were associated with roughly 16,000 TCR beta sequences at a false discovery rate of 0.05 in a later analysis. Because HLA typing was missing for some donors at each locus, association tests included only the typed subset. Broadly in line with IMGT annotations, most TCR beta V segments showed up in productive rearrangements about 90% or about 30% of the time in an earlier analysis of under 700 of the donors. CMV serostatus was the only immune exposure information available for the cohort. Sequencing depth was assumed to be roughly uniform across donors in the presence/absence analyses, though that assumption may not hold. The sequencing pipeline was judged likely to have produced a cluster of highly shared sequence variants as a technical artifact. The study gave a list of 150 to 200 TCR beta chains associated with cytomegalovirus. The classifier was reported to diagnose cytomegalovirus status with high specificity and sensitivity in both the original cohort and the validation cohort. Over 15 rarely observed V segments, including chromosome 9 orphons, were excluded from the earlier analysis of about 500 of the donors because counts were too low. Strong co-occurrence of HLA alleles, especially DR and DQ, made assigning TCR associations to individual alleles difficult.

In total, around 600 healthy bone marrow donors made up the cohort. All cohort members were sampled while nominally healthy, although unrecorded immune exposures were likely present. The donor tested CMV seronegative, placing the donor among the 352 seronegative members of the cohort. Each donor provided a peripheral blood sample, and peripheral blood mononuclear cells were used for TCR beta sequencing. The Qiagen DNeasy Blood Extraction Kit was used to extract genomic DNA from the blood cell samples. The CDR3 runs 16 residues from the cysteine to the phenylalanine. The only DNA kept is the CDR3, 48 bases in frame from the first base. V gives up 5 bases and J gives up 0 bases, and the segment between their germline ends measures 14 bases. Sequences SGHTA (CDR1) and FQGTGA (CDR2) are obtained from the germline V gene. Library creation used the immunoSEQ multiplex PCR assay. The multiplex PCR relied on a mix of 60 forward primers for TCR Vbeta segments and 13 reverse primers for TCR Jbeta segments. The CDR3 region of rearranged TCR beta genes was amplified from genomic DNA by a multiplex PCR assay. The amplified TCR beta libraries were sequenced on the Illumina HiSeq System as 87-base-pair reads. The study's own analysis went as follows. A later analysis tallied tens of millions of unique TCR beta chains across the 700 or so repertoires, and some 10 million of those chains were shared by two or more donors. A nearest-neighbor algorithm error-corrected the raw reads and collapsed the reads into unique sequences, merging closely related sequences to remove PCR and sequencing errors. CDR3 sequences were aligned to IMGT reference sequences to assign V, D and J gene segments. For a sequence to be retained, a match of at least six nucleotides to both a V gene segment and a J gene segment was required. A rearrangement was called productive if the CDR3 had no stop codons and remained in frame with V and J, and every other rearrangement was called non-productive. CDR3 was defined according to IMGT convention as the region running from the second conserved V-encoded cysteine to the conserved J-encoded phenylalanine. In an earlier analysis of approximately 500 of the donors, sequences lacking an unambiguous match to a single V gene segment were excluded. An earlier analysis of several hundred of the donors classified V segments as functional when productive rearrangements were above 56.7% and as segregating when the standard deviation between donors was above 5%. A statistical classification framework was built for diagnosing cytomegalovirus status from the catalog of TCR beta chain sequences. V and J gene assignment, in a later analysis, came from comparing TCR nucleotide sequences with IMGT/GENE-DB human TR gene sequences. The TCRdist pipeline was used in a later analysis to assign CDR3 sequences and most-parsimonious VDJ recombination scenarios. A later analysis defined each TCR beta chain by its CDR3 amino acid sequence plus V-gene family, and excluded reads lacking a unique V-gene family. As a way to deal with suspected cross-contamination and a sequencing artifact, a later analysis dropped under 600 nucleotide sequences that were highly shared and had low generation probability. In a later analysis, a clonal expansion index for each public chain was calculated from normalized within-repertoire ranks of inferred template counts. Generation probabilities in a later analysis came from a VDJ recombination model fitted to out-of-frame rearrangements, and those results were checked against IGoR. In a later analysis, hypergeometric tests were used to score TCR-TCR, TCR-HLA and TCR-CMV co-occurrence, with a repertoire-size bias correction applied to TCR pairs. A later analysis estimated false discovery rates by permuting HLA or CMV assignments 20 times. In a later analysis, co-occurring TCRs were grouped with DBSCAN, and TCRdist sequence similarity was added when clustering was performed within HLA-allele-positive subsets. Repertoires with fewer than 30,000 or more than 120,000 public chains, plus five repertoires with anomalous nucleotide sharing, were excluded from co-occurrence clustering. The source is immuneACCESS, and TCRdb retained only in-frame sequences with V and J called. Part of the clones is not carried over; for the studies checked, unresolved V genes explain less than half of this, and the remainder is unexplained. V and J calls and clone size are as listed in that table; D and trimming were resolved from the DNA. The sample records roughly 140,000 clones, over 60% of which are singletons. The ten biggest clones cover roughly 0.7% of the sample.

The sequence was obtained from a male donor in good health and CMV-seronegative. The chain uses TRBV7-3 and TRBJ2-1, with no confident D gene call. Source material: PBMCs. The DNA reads TGTGCCAGCAGCCCCTCTGTGTCGAGCTCCTACAATGAGCAGTTCTTC. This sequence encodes CASSPSVSSSYNEQFF.